The T cell receptor beta chain described here comes from a study of monozygotic twins with inflammatory bowel disease. Donors each gave approximately 2.5 ml of blood. Germline V CDR1 and CDR2: SEHNR, FQNEAQ (reference sequence). The CDR3 covers 17 residues. From its re-call of the 5' RACE reads, TCRdb lists each CDR3 protein once, without DNA. This sample's table reports about 210,000 distinct CDR3 sequences. The rearrangement links TRBV7-9 to TRBJ2-2; as DNA is missing, the TRBD2 call by TCRdb cannot be tested. This TCR came from a human donor with ulcerative colitis or Crohn's disease, or a healthy co-twin of an affected twin (not recorded which). The sample comprised blood. The CDR3 is CASSSETSGGETGELFF.